Sequencing of this T cell receptor (beta chain) was carried out in a study of blood T cell repertoires in COVID-19. Losses at the gene ends were 2 bases for V and 6 bases for J; bases not matched to a gene: 8. The CDR3 loop spans 16 amino acids. The germline V gene encodes CDR1 MGHRA and CDR2 YSYEKL. Generated by immunoSEQ multiplex PCR, the TCRdb table keeps only in-frame clones and is missing some. Of under 300,000 clones in the sample, roughly 86% were seen once. This clone has just one count. The sample consisted of peripheral blood. This receptor was taken from a man younger than 35 with active or convalescent COVID-19. V is TRBV4-1 and J is TRBJ2-7, with 12 nucleotides matching TRBD1. Written as DNA, the CDR3 is TGCGCCAGCAGCCAACTACTCCGGGACAGGGGGCGCGAGCAGTACTTC. Amino acids: CASSQLLRDRGREQYF.